This TCR beta chain was profiled in a study of OX40 agonist ivuxolimab in advanced cancers. Study in general: Subjects had a mean age of roughly 60 years, with a range of roughly 23 to 79; 82.7% were male.

Here immunoSEQ multiplex PCR was the method, and the copy in TCRdb shows in-frame clones only, minus some. The table shows about 84,000 clones, with 90% to 95% occurring only once. Autoimmune disease history or systemic immunosuppression led to patients being barred. Germline V gene sequence: CDR1 SGHVS, CDR2 FNYEAQ. V gave up 2 bases and J gave up 3 bases, with 7 bases separating them. The CDR3 totals 13 residues. This chain links TRBV7-6 with TRBJ1-1; D is unresolved. Here the sequenced sample was CD4+ or CD8+ T cells sorted from blood, taken in a trial of the OX40 agonist ivuxolimab. The TCR comes from an adult with an advanced solid tumor such as melanoma, head and neck, liver or kidney cancer. CDR3 DNA: TGTGCCAGCAGCTTAAACGTGGACACTGAAGCTTTCTTT. Protein product: CASSLNVDTEAFF.